What follows are 29 T cell receptor beta chains derived from one specimen sequenced in a study of radiotherapy plus CTLA-4 blockade in lung cancer. Using immunoSEQ multiplex PCR, the repertoire was profiled, and TCRdb retains in-frame clones only, with some absent. The sample lists about 45,000 clones; over 55% were seen once. The material sequenced was peripheral blood, taken from a patient treated with radiotherapy plus ipilimumab. Receptors were obtained from a human donor with non-small cell lung cancer who had a partial response to radiotherapy plus ipilimumab.

The CDR3 sequence is CASSIAYEQYF. The CDR3 region has the DNA TGTGCCAGCAGTATAGCCTACGAGCAGTACTTC. This chain connects TRBV6-1 to TRBJ2-7; no definite D call. This CDR3 is built from 11 residues. V lost 5 bases to trimming and J lost 2 bases, with 4 bases between them. Germline CDR1 is MNHNS and CDR2 is SASEGT.

This rearrangement joins TRBV30 to TRBJ2-7; TRBD2 aligns across 11 bases. The V gene's germline CDR1 is GTSNPN and CDR2 SVGIG (reference sequence). The CDR3 loop spans 14 amino acids. V trimming: 3 bases; J trimming: 3 bases; junction bases outside the gene matches: 4. The CDR3 DNA reads TGTGCCTGGAGCGAAGGGACTAGCGGCTACGAGCAGTACTTC. This sequence encodes CAWSEGTSGYEQYF.

V is TRBV7-6 and J is TRBJ1-2, with D unclear. The length of the CDR3 is 14 residues. CDR1 is SGHVS, CDR2 FNYEAQ, per germline. Trimming cost V 6 bases and J 3 bases, with 14 bases left between them. This CDR3 is CASSSTGEDYGYTF. Written as DNA, the CDR3 is TGTGCCAGCAGTAGTACCGGGGAGGACTATGGCTACACCTTC.

The chain recombines TRBV4-1 with TRBJ1-6, with D perhaps TRBD1 (6 bases). Germline V gives CDR1 MGHRA, CDR2 YSYEKL. This CDR3 comprises 15 residues. V shed 0 bases and J shed 10 bases, with 13 bases lying between them. CDR3 DNA: TGCGCCAGCAGCCAAGATCAAAGGGGACACTCACCCCTCCACTTT. Amino acids: CASSQDQRGHSPLHF.

The rearrangement joins TRBV19 to TRBJ2-5; 7 nucleotides agree with TRBD1. Germline assignment: CDR1 LNHDA and CDR2 SQIVND (reference sequence). Trimming at V came to 6 bases and at J to 2 bases, leaving 9 bases not matched to a gene. The CDR3 runs 15 residues. This CDR3 reads CASSSQGGLQETQYF. In DNA form, the CDR3 reads TGTGCCAGTAGCAGCCAAGGGGGCCTTCAAGAGACCCAGTACTTC.

The gene calls are TRBV7-8 and TRBJ2-3, with 10 positions matching TRBD1. Germline CDR1 is SGHVS and CDR2 is FQNEAQ. Germline trimming cut 1 base from V and 1 base from J; bases unmatched to any gene: 5. This CDR3 comprises 17 residues. CDR3 in DNA: TGTGCCAGCAGCTTAGTCAGGGGGACAGGGGGCACAGATACGCAGTATTTT. The encoded protein is CASSLVRGTGGTDTQYF. Drawing the rest from reference TRBV7-8 and TRBJ2-3, the complete variable domain is GAGVSQSPRYKVAKRGQDVALRCDPISGHVSLFWYQQALGQGPEFLTYFQNEAQLDKSGLPSDRFFAERPEGSVSTLKIQRTQQEDSAVYLCASSLVRGTGGTDTQYFGPGTRLTVL.

By sample share, this clone is medium-sized. The V and J genes are TRBV19 and TRBJ1-1, with D uncertain. Germline loops: CDR1 LNHDA, CDR2 SQIVND (reference sequence). V dropped 3 bases and J dropped 4 bases, with 9 bases sitting between them. The CDR3 length is 13 residues. CDR3 amino acids: CASSIGGVTEAFF. The CDR3 DNA sequence: TGTGCCAGTAGTATCGGAGGAGTCACTGAAGCTTTCTTT. Supplemented by reference TRBV19 and TRBJ1-1, the full variable domain reads DGGITQSPKYLFRKEGQNVTLSCEQNLNHDAMYWYRQDPGQGLRLIYYSQIVNDFQKGDIAEGYSVSREKKESFPLTVTSAQKNPTAFYLCASSIGGVTEAFFGQGTRLTVV.

This chain links TRBV5-6 with TRBJ1-2; no clear D. The CDR3 runs 14 residues. Trimming pared 4 bases from V and 0 bases from J, leaving 10 bases between. CDR1 is SGHDT and CDR2 is YYEEEE in the germline V gene. CDR3 loop: CASSPEQANYGYTF. CDR3 nucleotides: TGTGCCAGCAGCCCCGAGCAAGCTAACTATGGCTACACCTTC.

The chain carries TRBV13 and TRBJ1-2, with D hard to call. The CDR3 runs 13 residues. The V end was cut by 5 bases, the J end by 2 bases, with 9 bases between. Germline V lookup: CDR1 PRHDT, CDR2 FYEKMQ (reference sequence). CDR3 sequence: CASSQAENYGYTF. The DNA of the CDR3 is TGTGCCAGCAGCCAAGCTGAGAACTATGGCTACACCTTC.

J is TRBJ1-1 and V is TRBV7-9, with 9 bases matching TRBD1. From germline, CDR1 is SEHNR and CDR2 FQNEAQ (reference sequence). The CDR3 contains 14 residues. V was clipped by 5 bases and J by 5 bases; unmatched bases: 6. CDR3 in DNA: TGTGCCAGCAGCCCCACGGGACAGGGAACTGAAGCTTTCTTT. It is translated as CASSPTGQGTEAFF. Full variable domain (remainder filled in from reference TRBV7-9 and TRBJ1-1): DTGVSQNPRHKITKRGQNVTFRCDPISEHNRLYWYRQTLGQGPEFLTYFQNEAQLEKSRLLSDRFSAERPKGSFSTLEIQRTEQGDSAMYLCASSPTGQGTEAFFGQGTRLTVV.

Concerning this clone itself: An end of the junction differs from the germline gene, which may be a read error. The chain carries TRBV7-7 and TRBJ2-5, with TRBD2 as a possible D gene (5 bases). Germline V lookup: CDR1 SSHAT, CDR2 FNYEAQ (reference sequence). The CDR3 is 13 residues long. CDR3 residues: CASSVGSQETQYF. The CDR3 region has the DNA TGTGCTAGCAGCGTAGGGAGTCAAGAGACCCAGTACTTC.

V and J are TRBV18 and TRBJ2-3, with a weak D call TRBD1 (7 bases). The germline V gene has CDR1 KGHSH and CDR2 LQKENI. This CDR3 region has 14 residues. V lost 3 bases, J lost 10 bases, and 17 bases lay in between. The CDR3: CASSPSTGTGSQYF. CDR3 nucleotides: TGTGCCAGCTCACCTTCGACAGGGACTGGGTCGCAGTATTTT.

This clone was found a few times. The chain couples TRBV14 to TRBJ2-3; unclear D gene. This CDR3 comprises 13 residues. From germline, CDR1 is SGHDN and CDR2 FVKESK. V shed 6 bases and J shed 1 base, with 8 bases lying between them. The CDR3 nucleotides are TGTGCCAGCAGGGCAATGGGCACAGATACGCAGTATTTT. Its protein is CASRAMGTDTQYF.

This clone was found once. This sequence joins TRBV6-1 and TRBJ2-2; 11 bases are shared with TRBD2. V lost 7 bases, J lost 5 bases, and 3 bases stayed unmatched. The germline V gene has CDR1 MNHNS and CDR2 SASEGT. The CDR3 totals 14 residues. CDR3 DNA sequence: TGTGCCAGCAAACTAGCGGGAGCGACCGGGGAGCTGTTTTTT. Its translation: CASKLAGATGELFF.

This chain connects TRBV7-9 to TRBJ2-5; 12 nucleotides agree with TRBD2. V trimming: 5 bases; J trimming: 5 bases; junction bases outside the gene matches: 12. The CDR3 length is 17 residues. Germline CDR1 is SEHNR and CDR2 is FQNEAQ (reference sequence). CDR3 nucleotides: TGTGCCAGCAGCGAAGGACTAGCGGGGTTGGGACGGGAGACCCAGTACTTC. It specifies CASSEGLAGLGRETQYF.

The gene calls are TRBV28 and TRBJ1-6, with D tentatively TRBD1 (5 bases). Germline CDR1 MDHEN, CDR2 SYDVKM. The CDR3 totals 10 residues. V gave up 8 bases and J gave up 10 bases, with 6 bases separating them. The CDR3 sequence: CASGASPLHF. The CDR3 region has the DNA TGTGCCAGCGGGGCCTCACCCCTCCACTTT.

The chain carries TRBV7-9 and TRBJ2-5; perhaps TRBD1 as D (6 bases). This CDR3 is 15 amino acids long. V lost 5 bases, J lost 0 bases, and 13 bases lay in between. Looked up from germline, CDR1 is SEHNR and CDR2 is FQNEAQ (reference sequence). CDR3 nucleotide sequence: TGTGCCAGCAGCCCAGCAGGGGCGTACCAAGAGACCCAGTACTTC. This sequence encodes CASSPAGAYQETQYF.

This chain uses TRBV27 with TRBJ2-1; 8 bases align to TRBD1. CDR3 length: 15 amino acids. Trimming at V came to 1 base and at J to 10 bases, leaving 9 bases not matched to a gene. Germline V gene data show CDR1 as MNHEY and CDR2 as SMNVEV (reference sequence). This CDR3 reads CASSLLGTGLGEQFF. The CDR3 DNA follows: TGTGCCAGCAGTTTATTGGGGACAGGCCTCGGGGAGCAGTTCTTC.

The V and J genes are TRBV6-5 and TRBJ2-7; 13 bases align to TRBD2. V was clipped by 2 bases and J by 4 bases; unmatched bases: 5. This CDR3 is 16 amino acids long. CDR1 is MNHEY, CDR2 SVGAGI, per germline. The chain's CDR3 is CASSYTGTSGMYEQYF. In nucleotides, the CDR3 is TGTGCCAGCAGTTACACCGGGACTAGCGGGATGTACGAGCAGTACTTC.

In its sample, this clone ranks as medium-sized. The V call is TRBV27, the J call TRBJ2-3; maybe TRBD2 (6 bases). The CDR3 runs 14 residues. Germline loops: CDR1 MNHEY, CDR2 SMNVEV (reference sequence). Between the trimmed V and J ends, which lost 7 bases and 0 bases, there was a span of 11 bases. The CDR3 protein is CASNPGLSTDTQYF. For the CDR3, the DNA is TGTGCCAGCAATCCGGGACTTAGCACAGATACGCAGTATTTT.

J is TRBJ2-3 and V is TRBV6-5; possible D gene TRBD2, 5 bases. Germline-derived CDR1 and CDR2 are MNHEY and SVGAGI. Trimming cost V 6 bases and J 2 bases, with 6 bases left between them. This CDR3 has 12 residues. The CDR3 bases are TGTGCCAGCAGAGACTACACAGATACGCAGTATTTT. Residues: CASRDYTDTQYF.

V usage is TRBV6-5 and J usage is TRBJ1-6; D may be TRBD1 (5 bases). Germline V gene lookup returns CDR1 MNHEY and CDR2 SVGAGI. The V and J ends lost 6 bases and 9 bases respectively, with 12 bases between them. This CDR3 is built from 13 residues. The CDR3: CASRVTGGSPLHF. CDR3 sequence (DNA): TGTGCCAGCAGAGTAACGGGGGGTTCACCCCTCCACTTT.

The rearrangement links TRBV19 to TRBJ2-3, with D perhaps TRBD2 (7 bases). The CDR3 is made up of 14 amino acids. Germline CDR1 LNHDA, CDR2 SQIVND (reference sequence). V lost 4 bases, J lost 4 bases, and 12 bases lay in between. CDR3 nucleotide sequence: TGTGCCAGTAGTAGCGGGGGCTGGTCAGATACGCAGTATTTT. Residues: CASSSGGWSDTQYF.

This clone was counted only a few times. This same CDR3 is encoded by further DNA sequences in the sample. The V gene is TRBV18, the J gene TRBJ2-7; TRBD1 matches 8 bases. Germline trimming cut 6 bases from V and 6 bases from J; bases unmatched to any gene: 7. The CDR3 consists of 13 residues. The V gene's germline CDR1 is KGHSH and CDR2 LQKENI. CDR3 in amino acids: CASSQSTGVEQYF. CDR3 coding DNA: TGTGCCAGCTCGCAATCGACAGGGGTCGAGCAGTACTTC.

This clone is a singleton in its sample. The CDR3 protein is CASSLKSGRAQETQYF. DNA for the CDR3: TGTGCCAGCAGCTTAAAGTCGGGCAGGGCTCAAGAGACCCAGTACTTC. The V and J genes are TRBV7-9 and TRBJ2-5, with D tentatively TRBD1 (5 bases). V gave up 2 bases and J gave up 2 bases, with 15 bases separating them. Per the germline V gene, CDR1 is SEHNR and CDR2 is FQNEAQ (reference sequence). The CDR3 totals 16 residues.

The V and J genes are TRBV7-8 and TRBJ2-7, with D perhaps TRBD2 (6 bases). The CDR3 consists of 13 residues. Germline V gives CDR1 SGHVS, CDR2 FQNEAQ. Trimming shortened V by 8 bases and J by 5 bases, and 16 bases separated the two germline ends. The CDR3 here is CASSRPGSHEQYF. The CDR3 DNA follows: TGTGCCAGCTCCCGCCCCGGGAGTCACGAGCAGTACTTC.

This clone was detected only a few times. The chain couples TRBV25-1 to TRBJ1-2; tentative D call: TRBD1 (5 bases). The CDR3 covers 14 residues. The germline gives CDR1 MGHDK, CDR2 SYGVNS. Trimming removed 2 bases from V and 3 bases from J, with 10 bases in between. CDR3 nucleotide sequence: TGTGCCAGCAGTGAACCGGGGACTTACTATGGCTACACCTTC. This translates into CASSEPGTYYGYTF.

DNA of the CDR3: TGTGCCAGCAGCTCCGGACAGGGGAGGGGCGATGAGCAGTTCTTC. Translated: CASSSGQGRGDEQFF. This chain joins TRBV7-9 and TRBJ2-1; TRBD1 matches at 9 bases. V trimming: 4 bases; J trimming: 8 bases; junction bases outside the gene matches: 9. Germline values: CDR1 SEHNR, CDR2 FQNEAQ (reference sequence). The length of the CDR3 is 15 residues.

In its sample, this clone was seen once. This CDR3 reads CASRTGDGRGYTF. The CDR3 coding sequence is TGTGCCAGCAGAACAGGGGACGGTCGTGGCTACACCTTC. The rearrangement uses TRBV27 and TRBJ1-2, with TRBD1 matching over 7 bases. CDR3 length equals 13 residues. J lost 7 bases, V lost 6 bases, and 8 bases had no gene match. The germline V gene has CDR1 MNHEY and CDR2 SMNVEV (reference sequence).